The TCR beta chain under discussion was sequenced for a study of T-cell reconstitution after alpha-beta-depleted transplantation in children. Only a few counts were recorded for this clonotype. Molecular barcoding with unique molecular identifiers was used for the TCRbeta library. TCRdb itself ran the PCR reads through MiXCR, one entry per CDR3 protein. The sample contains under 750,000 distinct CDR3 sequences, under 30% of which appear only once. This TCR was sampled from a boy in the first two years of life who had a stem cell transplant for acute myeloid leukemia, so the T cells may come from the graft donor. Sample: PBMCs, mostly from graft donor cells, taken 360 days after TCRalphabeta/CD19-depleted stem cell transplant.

The CDR3 nucleotides read TGTGCCAGCAATCCATCCGGCGTCTCTGGAAACACCATATATTTT. Its protein is CASNPSGVSGNTIYF. The chain recombines TRBV12-3 or TRBV12-4 with TRBJ1-3; D call uncertain. This CDR3 is built from 15 residues. The V end was cut by 7 bases, the J end by 0 bases, with 13 bases between.